This passage covers 8 T cell receptor beta chains from one sample sequenced in a study of siplizumab effects on memory and regulatory T cells. Clones were sequenced by immunoSEQ multiplex PCR, and TCRdb holds only the in-frame ones, with some missing. The table lists some 64,000 clones, 70% to 85% of them singletons. Sequences were obtained from memory CD4+ T cells sorted from blood. All receptors derive from a human donor in good health.

The rearrangement uses TRBV7-9 and TRBJ2-7; 10 positions agree with TRBD1. This CDR3 region has 14 residues. V dropped 5 bases and J dropped 6; count of bases not matched to a gene: 7. Germline V gives CDR1 SEHNR, CDR2 FQNEAQ (reference sequence). CDR3 sequence reads: CASSLTGTGVEQYF. CDR3 coding DNA: TGTGCCAGCAGCCTTACCGGGACAGGGGTCGAGCAGTACTTC.

V usage is TRBV4-1 and J usage is TRBJ2-3; D is perhaps TRBD1 (5 bases). Germline CDR1 is MGHRA and CDR2 is YSYEKL. The CDR3 covers 18 residues. Trimming took off 2 bases at V and 1 base at J, with 19 bases between the two ends. The DNA for the CDR3 is TGCGCCAGCAGCCAACAGGGTACTGGGGCAACCGGCACAGATACGCAGTATTTT. Its translation is CASSQQGTGATGTDTQYF.

V and J are TRBV9 and TRBJ1-1; D unresolved. The CDR3 has 15 amino acids. The germline gives CDR1 SGDLS, CDR2 YYNGEE. Trimming removed 4 bases at V and 4 bases at J, with 17 bases between. CDR3 nucleotide sequence: TGTGCCAGCAGCCCCGGTTGGGTTTCGGGCACTGAAGCTTTCTTT. The encoded protein is CASSPGWVSGTEAFF.

The CDR3 nucleotides read TGCGCCAGCAAGCCTTCGATCGAGCGGACTTACGAGCAGTACTTC. It translates to CASKPSIERTYEQYF. The chain joins TRBV5-1 to TRBJ2-7; tentatively, D is TRBD2 (5 bases). Germline V gives CDR1 SGHRS, CDR2 YFSETQ. There are 15 residues in the CDR3. The V end lost 6 bases, the J end lost 4 bases, and 20 bases lay between the germline ends.

This sequence joins TRBV7-9 and TRBJ1-6, with D possibly matching TRBD1 (6 bases). The germline CDR1 and CDR2 sequences are SEHNR and FQNEAQ (reference sequence). The CDR3 is 17 amino acids. V lost 1 base to trimming and J lost 0 bases, with 10 bases between them. The CDR3 spells CASSLGAGVSYNSPLHF. DNA of the CDR3: TGTGCCAGCAGCTTAGGGGCAGGGGTCTCCTATAATTCACCCCTCCACTTT.

This chain joins TRBV11-3 and TRBJ2-1, with 9 bases aligning to TRBD1. Trimming took 4 bases from V and 5 from J; bases not matched to a gene: 6. The CDR3 consists of 15 residues. Looked up from germline, CDR1 is SGHNT and CDR2 is YENEEA. The CDR3: CASSSGTGFHNEQFF. Written as DNA, the CDR3 is TGTGCCAGCAGCTCCGGGACAGGGTTCCACAATGAGCAGTTCTTC.

V gene TRBV28 combines with J gene TRBJ2-7; TRBD1 matches at 8 bases. The CDR3 spans 15 residues. Germline CDR1 and CDR2: MDHEN and SYDVKM. Unmatched junction bases numbered 11, after V lost 6 bases and J lost 4 bases. CDR3 loop: CASRSRATGVYEQYF. The CDR3 DNA reads TGTGCCAGCAGGTCCCGGGCGACAGGGGTGTACGAGCAGTACTTC.

This chain connects TRBV5-6 to TRBJ2-2, with 7 nucleotides matching TRBD2. Germline V gives CDR1 SGHDT, CDR2 YYEEEE. This CDR3 comprises 18 residues. Trimming took 0 bases from V and 0 from J; bases not matched to a gene: 8. CDR3 bases: TGTGCCAGCAGCTTGGGCGGGGAGGCGGGGGCGAACACCGGGGAGCTGTTTTTT. This gives the protein CASSLGGEAGANTGELFF.